The clone carrying this TCR beta chain was recorded many times. This sample was taken from a study of T cells in Graves' hyperthyroidism and ophthalmopathy. Study summary: Blood was drawn when the patient was first diagnosed and still untreated.

TCR beta CDR3 regions were amplified from RNA. First-round RT-PCR of the TCR CDR3 relied on the HTBI primer set. TCRdb redid the calling of the multiplex PCR reads with MiXCR, one entry per CDR3 protein. The profile shows roughly 400,000 distinct CDR3 sequences, 11% to 15% of them singletons. Germline assignment: CDR1 LGHDT and CDR2 YNNKEL (reference sequence). Trimming left V 1 base short and J 7 bases short, with 10 bases between. The CDR3 extends over 14 amino acids. This chain joins TRBV3-1 and TRBJ2-2; the D call may be TRBD1 or TRBD2 (6 bases each). Sequenced material: blood. This TCR derives from a man aged 45-65 years with Graves' ophthalmopathy. Here the CDR3 DNA reads TGTGCCAGCAGCCAAGGGGGGGCCGTCGGGGAGCTGTTTTTT. Encoded protein: CASSQGGAVGELFF.